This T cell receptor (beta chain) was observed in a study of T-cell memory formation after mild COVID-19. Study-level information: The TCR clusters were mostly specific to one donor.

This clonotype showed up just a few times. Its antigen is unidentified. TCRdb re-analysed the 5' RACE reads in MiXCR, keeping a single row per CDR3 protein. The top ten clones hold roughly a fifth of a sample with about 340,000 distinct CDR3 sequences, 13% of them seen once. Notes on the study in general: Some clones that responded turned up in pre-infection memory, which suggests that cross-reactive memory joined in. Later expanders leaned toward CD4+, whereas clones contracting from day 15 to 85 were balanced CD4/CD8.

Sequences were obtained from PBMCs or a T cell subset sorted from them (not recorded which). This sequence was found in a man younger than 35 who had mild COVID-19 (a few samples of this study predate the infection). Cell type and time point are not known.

CDR3 region: CASSPGGAKAFF. CDR3 DNA: TGTGCCAGCAGCCCAGGGGGGGCGAAAGCTTTCTTT. J is TRBJ1-1 and V is TRBV2; 7 nucleotides align to TRBD1. Germline V gene sequence: CDR1 SNHLY, CDR2 FYNNEI. This CDR3 contains 12 residues. After removal of 6 bases from V and 9 bases from J, the junction contained 7 bases not matched to a gene. The entire variable domain, with the rest obtained from reference TRBV2 and TRBJ1-1, is as follows: EPEVTQTPSHQVTQMGQEVILRCVPISNHLYFYWYRQILGQKVEFLVSFYNNEISEKSEIFDDQFSVERPDGSNFTLKIRSTKLEDSAMYFCASSPGGAKAFFGQGTRLTVV.